This T cell receptor (beta chain) was captured in a study of T cell changes during pregnancy in multiple sclerosis. Only in-frame clones appear in the TCRdb table, and some are missing; sequencing was by immunoSEQ multiplex PCR. The data hold around 56,000 clones, with 75% to 95% observed a single time. V shed 10 bases and J shed 0 bases, with 13 bases lying between them. Germline CDR1 is SNHLY and CDR2 is FYNNEI. The CDR3 covers 15 residues. The TCR was taken from a female donor in good health, enrolled as a control in a pregnancy study. The sequencing used peripheral blood, collected in the first trimester of pregnancy. The chain combines TRBV2 with TRBJ1-6; D may be TRBD1 (6 bases). The CDR3 DNA sequence: TGTGCCACTCGGGACACGAGCTCCTATAATTCACCCCTCCACTTT. This translates into CATRDTSSYNSPLHF.